Included here is one TCR beta chain sequence, with context. The CDR3 runs to 12 residues. CDR1 is MNHEY and CDR2 is SMNVEV in the germline V gene (reference sequence). The V gene lost 3 bases and the J gene lost 9 bases, with 11 bases spanning the gap. The record originates from a study of tumor T cells in aggressive B-cell lymphoma. The method was immunoSEQ multiplex PCR; TCRdb's version includes in-frame clones alone and lacks a portion of them. The sample shows approximately 3,000 clones, approximately 86% of them seen only once. What was sequenced was tumor tissue. This rearrangement joins TRBV27 to TRBJ1-1, with D possibly matching TRBD1 (5 bases). This clonotype was sampled from an adult with diffuse large B cell lymphoma. Written as DNA, the CDR3 is TGTGCCAGCAGTTTTCAGGCGGGGCAAGCTTTCTTT. Residues: CASSFQAGQAFF.